This TCR beta chain is from a study of blood T cell repertoires in COVID-19 (dated by TCRdb to the early 2020s). In the study overall: Samples from collaborators originated in the United States, Italy and Spain and spanned both the acute and convalescent phases of COVID-19. The prospective study material was composed of cDNA or gDNA derived from T cells, B-cell-depleted T cells, or PBMCs. Deeply sampled blood TCRbeta repertoires from subjects exposed to, actively infected with, or recovered from COVID-19 were included in the dataset. The repertoires were made available in a free public database intended to serve as a resource for research on the immune response to SARS-CoV-2. Samples came from the ongoing ImmuneRACE study (first 160 participants) plus 1,254 subjects from 6 global collaborators. Nearly every sample came with metadata listing a de-identified subject ID, COVID-19 status, age in years and sex. HLA class I and class II types, where available, came from metadata supplied by the sample provider rather than from assay-based typing. Results the study describes overall, beyond this receptor: Clinical and demographic metadata were provided uncurated, with the amount varying by source and participant.

A word on this clone: Its antigen specificity is not known. Per-base quality was not reported, and no clone a single base away is much larger than it.

The immunoSEQ Assay, a bias-controlled multiplex PCR, was used to amplify TCRbeta CDR3 regions from genomic DNA. The paper's data handling went like this. The number of nucleated cells in each sample was estimated by amplification of reference gene primers within the assay. To quantify the absolute abundance of each unique TCRbeta CDR3 rearrangement, sequence reads were collapsed and filtered. Productive Simpson clonality was computed per sample as the square root of Simpson's diversity index over productive rearrangements. The table was pulled from immuneACCESS by TCRdb, which kept in-frame rearrangements only. Such tables lose some clones; where checked, under half of the loss comes from unresolved V genes, and the rest has no known cause. The V and J calls and the clone size are those of that table, but D and trimming were determined from the DNA. The sample table records about 76,000 clones; about 88% of these occur just once. Clones ranked in the top ten supply about a tenth of the sample.

One collaborating source in Seattle enrolled patients while the patients were actively infected and followed the patients over time throughout the course of disease. Collaborating institutions collected whole blood in K2EDTA tubes following their own protocols. For TCRbeta analysis, collaborator samples were shipped as frozen whole blood, as isolated PBMCs, or as DNA extracted from either sample type. The origin of this receptor is a man in his fifties or sixties with COVID-19, enrolled during active disease. The sequenced sample consisted of peripheral blood.

The sequence in DNA is TGTGCCACCAGTGCCGGAGACCCTTATGGCTACACCTTC. This translates into CATSAGDPYGYTF. The chain couples TRBV24-1 to TRBJ1-2; the D gene is not confidently resolved. From cysteine to phenylalanine, the CDR3 is 13 amino acids long. Solely the CDR3 DNA is kept, with 39 bases framed from the first base. For CDR1 and CDR2, the germline V gene lists KGHDR and SFDVKD. A distance of 11 bases separates the germline ends of V and J, which lose 5 bases and 5 bases respectively.